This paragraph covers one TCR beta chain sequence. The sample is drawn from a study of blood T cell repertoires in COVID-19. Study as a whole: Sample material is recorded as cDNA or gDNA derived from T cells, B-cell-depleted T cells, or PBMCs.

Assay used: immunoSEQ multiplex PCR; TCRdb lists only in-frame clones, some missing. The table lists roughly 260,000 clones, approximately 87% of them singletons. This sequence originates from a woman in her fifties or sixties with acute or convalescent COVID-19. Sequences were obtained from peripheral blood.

CDR3 amino acids: CATKQGTLSNQPQHF. CDR3 sequence (DNA): TGTGCCACTAAACAGGGTACCCTTAGCAATCAGCCCCAGCATTTT. The chain recombines TRBV27 with TRBJ1-5, with D perhaps matching TRBD1 (6 bases). The CDR3 spans 15 residues. V was trimmed by 10 bases and J by 0 bases, leaving 16 bases between them. Germline V gene lookup returns CDR1 MNHEY and CDR2 SMNVEV (reference sequence).